This T cell receptor (beta chain) was identified in a study of cytomegalovirus exposure and HLA in healthy donors. Regarding the study as a whole: Most TCR sequences were rare, but some public TCRs occurred in many donors.

Germline V lookup: CDR1 SGHAT, CDR2 FQNNGV. After removal of 5 bases from V and 5 bases from J, the junction contained 8 bases not matched to a gene. The CDR3 is made up of 15 amino acids. This clone has just one count. Its target is unknown. Data came from immunoSEQ multiplex PCR; TCRdb stores just in-frame clones and leaves some out. The sample lists approximately 190,000 clones, over 65% occurring once. The sequenced sample consisted of PBMCs. The clonotype comes from a young man in good health and CMV-seropositive. V gene TRBV11-2 combines with J gene TRBJ2-1; TRBD1 matches 8 bases. CDR3 bases: TGTGCCAGCAGCCAAGATGGACAGGGAAACAATGAGCAGTTCTTC. Translated: CASSQDGQGNNEQFF.